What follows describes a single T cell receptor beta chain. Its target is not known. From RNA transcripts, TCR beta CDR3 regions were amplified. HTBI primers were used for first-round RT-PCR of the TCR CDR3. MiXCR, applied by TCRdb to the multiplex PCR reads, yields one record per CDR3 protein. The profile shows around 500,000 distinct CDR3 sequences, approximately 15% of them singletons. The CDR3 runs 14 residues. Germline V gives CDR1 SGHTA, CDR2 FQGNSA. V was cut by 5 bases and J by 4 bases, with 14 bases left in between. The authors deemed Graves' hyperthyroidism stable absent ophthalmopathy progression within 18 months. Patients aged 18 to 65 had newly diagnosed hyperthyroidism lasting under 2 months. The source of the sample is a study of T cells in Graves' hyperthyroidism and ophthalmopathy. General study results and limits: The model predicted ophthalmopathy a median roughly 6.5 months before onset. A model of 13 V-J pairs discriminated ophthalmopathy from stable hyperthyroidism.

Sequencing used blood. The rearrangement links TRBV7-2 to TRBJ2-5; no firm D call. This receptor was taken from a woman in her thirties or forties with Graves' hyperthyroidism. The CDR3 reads CASSAGAARETQYF. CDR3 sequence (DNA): TGTGCCAGCAGCGCCGGAGCAGCAAGAGAGACCCAGTACTTC.